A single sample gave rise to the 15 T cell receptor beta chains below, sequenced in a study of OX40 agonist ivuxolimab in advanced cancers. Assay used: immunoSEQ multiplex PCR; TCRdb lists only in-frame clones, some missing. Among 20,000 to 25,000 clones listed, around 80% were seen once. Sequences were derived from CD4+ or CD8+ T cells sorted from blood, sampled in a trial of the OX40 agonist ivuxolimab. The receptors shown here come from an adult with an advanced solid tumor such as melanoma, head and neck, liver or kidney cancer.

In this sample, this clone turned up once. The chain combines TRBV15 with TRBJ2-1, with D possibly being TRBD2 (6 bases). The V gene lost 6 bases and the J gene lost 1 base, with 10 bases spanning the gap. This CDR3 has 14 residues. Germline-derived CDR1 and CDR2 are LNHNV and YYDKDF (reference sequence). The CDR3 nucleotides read TGTGCCACCAGGGGGGGAGGTTCCTACAATGAGCAGTTCTTC. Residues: CATRGGGSYNEQFF.

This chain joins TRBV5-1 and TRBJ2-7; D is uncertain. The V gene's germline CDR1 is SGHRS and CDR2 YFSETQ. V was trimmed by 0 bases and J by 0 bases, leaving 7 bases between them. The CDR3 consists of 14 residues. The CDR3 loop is CASSLGHSSYEQYF. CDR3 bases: TGCGCCAGCAGCTTGGGACATAGCTCCTACGAGCAGTACTTC.

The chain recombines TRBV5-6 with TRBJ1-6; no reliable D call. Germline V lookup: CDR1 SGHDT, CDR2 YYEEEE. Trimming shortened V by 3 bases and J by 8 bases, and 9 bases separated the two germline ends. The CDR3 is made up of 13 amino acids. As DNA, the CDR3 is TGTGCCAGCAGCTGGGGTGGTGATTCACCCCTCCACTTT. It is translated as CASSWGGDSPLHF. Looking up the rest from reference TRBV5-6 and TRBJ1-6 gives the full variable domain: DAGVTQSPTHLIKTRGQQVTLRCSPKSGHDTVSWYQQALGQGPQFIFQYYEEEERQRGNFPDRFSGHQFPNYSSELNVNALLLGDSALYLCASSWGGDSPLHFGNGTRLTVT.

The CDR3 loop is CASSQVSSGYTF. Here the CDR3 DNA reads TGCGCCAGCAGCCAAGTTTCTAGCGGCTACACCTTC. This rearrangement joins TRBV4-1 to TRBJ1-2; D call uncertain. The CDR3 has 12 amino acids. The germline V gene has CDR1 MGHRA and CDR2 YSYEKL. Trimming pared 1 base from V and 8 bases from J, leaving 8 bases between.

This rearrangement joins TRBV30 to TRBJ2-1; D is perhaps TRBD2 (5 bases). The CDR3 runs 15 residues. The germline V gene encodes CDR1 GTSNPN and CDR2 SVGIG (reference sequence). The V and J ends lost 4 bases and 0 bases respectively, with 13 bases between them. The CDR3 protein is CAWTEGESSYNEQFF. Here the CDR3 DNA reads TGTGCCTGGACTGAGGGAGAGAGCTCCTACAATGAGCAGTTCTTC.

The CDR3 region is CASSRRQVYEQYF. Written as DNA, the CDR3 is TGTGCCAGCAGCCGGCGACAGGTGTACGAGCAGTACTTC. The chain uses TRBV5-4 and TRBJ2-7, with D maybe TRBD1 (6 bases). The CDR3 covers 13 residues. The germline V gene encodes CDR1 SGHNT and CDR2 YYREEE (reference sequence). V lost 4 bases to trimming and J lost 4 bases, with 12 bases between them.

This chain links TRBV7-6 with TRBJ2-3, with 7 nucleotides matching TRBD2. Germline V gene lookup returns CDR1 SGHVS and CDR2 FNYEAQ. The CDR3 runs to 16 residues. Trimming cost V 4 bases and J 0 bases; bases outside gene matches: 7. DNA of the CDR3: TGTGCCAGCAGCTGGGAGGGGACGCTTAGCACAGATACGCAGTATTTT. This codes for CASSWEGTLSTDTQYF.

DNA for the CDR3: TGCGCCAGCAGCCAAGGTCGGCAGGGGAATGAGCAGTTCTTC. It encodes CASSQGRQGNEQFF. The chain carries TRBV4-1 and TRBJ2-1, with a tentative D call TRBD1 (6 bases). The length of the CDR3 is 14 residues. V was trimmed by 1 base and J by 7 bases, leaving 11 bases between them. Germline CDR1 and CDR2: MGHRA and YSYEKL.

The CDR3 is CASSYMQGNEKLFF. The CDR3 region has the DNA TGTGCCAGCAGTTACATGCAGGGTAATGAAAAACTGTTTTTT. The chain uses TRBV6-6 and TRBJ1-4; possibly TRBD1 for D (5 bases). Germline CDR1 MNHNY, CDR2 SVGAGI (reference sequence). V was cut by 2 bases and J by 4 bases, with 8 bases left in between. The CDR3 consists of 14 residues.

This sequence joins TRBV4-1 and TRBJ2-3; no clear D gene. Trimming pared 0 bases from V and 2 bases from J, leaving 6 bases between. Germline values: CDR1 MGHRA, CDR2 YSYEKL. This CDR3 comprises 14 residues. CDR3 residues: CASSQEKLTDTQYF. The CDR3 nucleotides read TGCGCCAGCAGCCAAGAAAAGCTCACAGATACGCAGTATTTT.

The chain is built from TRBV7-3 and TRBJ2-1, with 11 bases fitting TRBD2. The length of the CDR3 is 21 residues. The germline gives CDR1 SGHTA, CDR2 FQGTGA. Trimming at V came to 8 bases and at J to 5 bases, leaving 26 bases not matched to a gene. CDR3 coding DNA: TGTGCCAGCCCCACATTTACAGGGGAAGTAACTAGCGGGAGTACGGACAATGAGCAGTTCTTC. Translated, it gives CASPTFTGEVTSGSTDNEQFF.

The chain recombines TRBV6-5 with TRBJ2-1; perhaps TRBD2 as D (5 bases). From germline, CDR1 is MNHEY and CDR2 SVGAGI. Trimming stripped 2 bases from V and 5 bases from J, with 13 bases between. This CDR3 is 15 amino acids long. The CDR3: CASSYAAGLNNEQFF. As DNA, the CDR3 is TGTGCCAGCAGTTACGCCGCGGGCCTAAACAATGAGCAGTTCTTC.

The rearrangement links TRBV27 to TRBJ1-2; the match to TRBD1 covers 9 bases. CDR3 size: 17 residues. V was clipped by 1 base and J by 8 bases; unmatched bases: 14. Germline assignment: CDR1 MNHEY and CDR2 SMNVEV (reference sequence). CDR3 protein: CASSLFGGGQGRGGYTF. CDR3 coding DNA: TGTGCCAGCAGTTTATTCGGGGGGGGACAGGGCCGTGGCGGCTACACCTTC.

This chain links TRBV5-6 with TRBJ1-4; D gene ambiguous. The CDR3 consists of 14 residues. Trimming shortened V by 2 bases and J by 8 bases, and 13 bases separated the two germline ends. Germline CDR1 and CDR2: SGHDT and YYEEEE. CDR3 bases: TGTGCCAGCAGCTTTTCAGCGGGGAAGGAAAAACTGTTTTTT. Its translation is CASSFSAGKEKLFF.

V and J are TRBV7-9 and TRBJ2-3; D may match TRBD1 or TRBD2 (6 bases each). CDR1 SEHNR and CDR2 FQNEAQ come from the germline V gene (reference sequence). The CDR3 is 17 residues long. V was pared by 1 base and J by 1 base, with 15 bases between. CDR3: CASSLDAGGAGTDTQYF. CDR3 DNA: TGTGCCAGCAGCTTAGATGCCGGGGGCGCTGGCACAGATACGCAGTATTTT.